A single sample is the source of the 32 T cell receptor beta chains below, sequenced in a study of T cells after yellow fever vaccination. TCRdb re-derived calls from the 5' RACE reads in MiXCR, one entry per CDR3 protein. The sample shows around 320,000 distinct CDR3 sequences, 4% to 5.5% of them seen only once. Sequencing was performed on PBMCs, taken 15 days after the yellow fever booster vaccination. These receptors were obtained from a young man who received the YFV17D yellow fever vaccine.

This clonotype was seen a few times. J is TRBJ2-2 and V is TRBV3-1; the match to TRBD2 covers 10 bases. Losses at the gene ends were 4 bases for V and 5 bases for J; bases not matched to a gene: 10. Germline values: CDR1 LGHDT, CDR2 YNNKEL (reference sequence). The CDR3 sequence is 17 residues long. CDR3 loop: CASSPFSAGGWTGELFF. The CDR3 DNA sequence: TGTGCCAGCAGCCCCTTTTCAGCGGGGGGGTGGACCGGGGAGCTGTTTTTT.

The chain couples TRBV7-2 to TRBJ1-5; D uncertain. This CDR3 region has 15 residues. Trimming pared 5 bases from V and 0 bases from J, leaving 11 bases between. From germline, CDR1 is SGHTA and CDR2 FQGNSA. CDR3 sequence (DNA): TGTGCCAGCAGCCCCGTTTGGGGTAGCAATCAGCCCCAGCATTTT. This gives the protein CASSPVWGSNQPQHF.

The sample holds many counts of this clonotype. The CDR3: CASSSASFGDTTDTQYF. The CDR3 region has the DNA TGCGCCAGCAGCTCCGCCTCCTTCGGGGACACCACAGATACGCAGTATTTT. The chain uses TRBV5-1 and TRBJ2-3; possibly TRBD1 for D (6 bases). The V gene lost 3 bases and the J gene lost 2 bases, with 19 bases spanning the gap. The CDR3 covers 17 residues. Germline V gives CDR1 SGHRS, CDR2 YFSETQ.

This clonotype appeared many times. The CDR3 is CSASWWGIRRNTEAFF. The CDR3 DNA reads TGCAGTGCTAGTTGGTGGGGGATTAGGAGGAACACTGAAGCTTTCTTT. The chain has TRBV20-1 and TRBJ1-1; maybe TRBD1 (5 bases). CDR1 DFQATT and CDR2 SNEGSKA come from the germline V gene (reference sequence). The CDR3 covers 16 residues. V lost 3 bases and J lost 1, with 18 bases in between.

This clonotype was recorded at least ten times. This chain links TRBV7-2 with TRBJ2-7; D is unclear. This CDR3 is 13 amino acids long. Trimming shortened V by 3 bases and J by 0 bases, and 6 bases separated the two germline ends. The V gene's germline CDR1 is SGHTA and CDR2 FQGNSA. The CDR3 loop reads CASSLTASYEQYF. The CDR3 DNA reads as TGTGCCAGCAGCTTGACCGCCTCCTACGAGCAGTACTTC.

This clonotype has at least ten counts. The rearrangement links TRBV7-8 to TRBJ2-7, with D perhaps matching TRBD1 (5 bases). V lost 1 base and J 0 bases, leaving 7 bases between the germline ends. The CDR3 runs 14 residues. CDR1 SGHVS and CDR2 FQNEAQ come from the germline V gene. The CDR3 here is CASSLEGLSYEQYV. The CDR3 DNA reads TGTGCCAGCAGCTTAGAGGGGCTCTCCTACGAGCAGTACGTC.

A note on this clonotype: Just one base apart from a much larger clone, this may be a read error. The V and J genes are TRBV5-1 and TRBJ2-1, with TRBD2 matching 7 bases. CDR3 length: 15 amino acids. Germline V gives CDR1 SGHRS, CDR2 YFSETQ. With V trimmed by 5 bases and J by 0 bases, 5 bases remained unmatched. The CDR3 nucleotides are TGCGCCAGCAGTACCGGGGGGAGCTCCTACAATGAGCAGTTCTTC. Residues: CASSTGGSSYNEQFF.

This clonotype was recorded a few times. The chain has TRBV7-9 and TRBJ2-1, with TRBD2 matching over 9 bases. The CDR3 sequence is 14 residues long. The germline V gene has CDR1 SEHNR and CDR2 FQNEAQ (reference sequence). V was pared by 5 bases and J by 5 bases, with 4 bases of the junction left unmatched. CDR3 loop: CASSPPSGNNEQFF. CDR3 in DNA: TGTGCCAGCAGCCCACCTAGCGGGAACAATGAGCAGTTCTTC.

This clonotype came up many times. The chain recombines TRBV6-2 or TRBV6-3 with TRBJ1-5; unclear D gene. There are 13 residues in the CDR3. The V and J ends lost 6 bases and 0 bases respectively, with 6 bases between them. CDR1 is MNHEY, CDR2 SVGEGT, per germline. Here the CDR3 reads CASRLDSNQPQHF. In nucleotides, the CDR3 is TGTGCCAGCAGGTTGGATAGCAATCAGCCCCAGCATTTT.

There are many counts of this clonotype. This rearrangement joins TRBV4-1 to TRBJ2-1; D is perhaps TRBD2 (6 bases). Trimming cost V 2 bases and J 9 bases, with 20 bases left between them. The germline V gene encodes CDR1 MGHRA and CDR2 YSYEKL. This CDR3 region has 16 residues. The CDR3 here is CASSQPRDWTLGEQFF. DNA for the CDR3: TGCGCCAGCAGCCAACCTAGGGACTGGACGTTGGGTGAGCAGTTCTTC.

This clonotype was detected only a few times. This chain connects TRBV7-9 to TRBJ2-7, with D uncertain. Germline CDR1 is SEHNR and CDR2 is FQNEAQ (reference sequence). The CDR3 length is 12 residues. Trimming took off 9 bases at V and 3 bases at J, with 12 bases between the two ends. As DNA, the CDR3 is TGTGCCAGTATGACCCCTGGCTACGAGCAGTACTTC. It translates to CASMTPGYEQYF.

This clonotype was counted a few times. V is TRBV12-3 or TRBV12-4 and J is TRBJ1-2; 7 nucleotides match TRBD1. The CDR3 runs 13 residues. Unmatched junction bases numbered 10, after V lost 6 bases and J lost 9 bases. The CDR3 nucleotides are TGTGCCAGCAGCCGAGGGACAGACGGTAGCTACACCTTC. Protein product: CASSRGTDGSYTF.

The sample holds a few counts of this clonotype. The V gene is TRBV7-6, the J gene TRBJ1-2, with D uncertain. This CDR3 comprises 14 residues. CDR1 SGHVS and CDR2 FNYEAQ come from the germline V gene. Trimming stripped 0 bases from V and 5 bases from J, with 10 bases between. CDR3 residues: CASSLAHLRYGYTF. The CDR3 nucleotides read TGTGCCAGCAGCTTAGCACACCTGAGGTATGGCTACACCTTC.

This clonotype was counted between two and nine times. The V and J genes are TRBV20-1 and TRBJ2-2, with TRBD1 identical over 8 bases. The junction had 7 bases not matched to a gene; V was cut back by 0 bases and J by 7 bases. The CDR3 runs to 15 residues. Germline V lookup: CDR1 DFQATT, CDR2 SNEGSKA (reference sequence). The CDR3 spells CSARDVRGLYGELFF. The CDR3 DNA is TGCAGTGCTAGAGATGTCAGGGGGCTTTACGGGGAGCTGTTTTTT.

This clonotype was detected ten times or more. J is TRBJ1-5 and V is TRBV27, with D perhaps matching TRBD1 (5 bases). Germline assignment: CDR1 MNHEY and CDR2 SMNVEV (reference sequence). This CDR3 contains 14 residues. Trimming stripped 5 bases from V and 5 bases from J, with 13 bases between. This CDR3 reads CASSALGGDQPQHF. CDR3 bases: TGTGCCAGCAGTGCCCTCGGGGGGGATCAGCCCCAGCATTTT.

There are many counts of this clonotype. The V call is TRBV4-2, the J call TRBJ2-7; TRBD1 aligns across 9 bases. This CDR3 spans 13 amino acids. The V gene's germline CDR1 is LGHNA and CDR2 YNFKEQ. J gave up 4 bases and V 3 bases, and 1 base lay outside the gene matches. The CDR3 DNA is TGTGCCAGCAGCCATGGGACAGGGTACGAGCAGTACTTC. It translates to CASSHGTGYEQYF.

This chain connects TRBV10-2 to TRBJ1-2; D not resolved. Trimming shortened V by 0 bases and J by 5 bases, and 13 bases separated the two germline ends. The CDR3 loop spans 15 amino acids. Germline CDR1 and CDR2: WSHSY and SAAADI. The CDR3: CASSESKSRNYGYTF. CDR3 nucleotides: TGCGCCAGCAGTGAGTCTAAGTCACGGAATTATGGCTACACCTTC.

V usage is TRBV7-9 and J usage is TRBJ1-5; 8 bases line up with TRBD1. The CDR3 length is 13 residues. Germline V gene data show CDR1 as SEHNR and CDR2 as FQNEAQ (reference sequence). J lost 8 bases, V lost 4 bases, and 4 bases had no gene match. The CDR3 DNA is TGTGCCAGCAGCTCGCTACAGGGGGAGCCCCAGCATTTT. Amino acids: CASSSLQGEPQHF.

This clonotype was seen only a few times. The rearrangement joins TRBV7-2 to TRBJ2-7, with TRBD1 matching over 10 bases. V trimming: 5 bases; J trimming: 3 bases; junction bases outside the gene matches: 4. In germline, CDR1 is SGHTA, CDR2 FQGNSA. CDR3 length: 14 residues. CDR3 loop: CASSPRTGGYEQYV. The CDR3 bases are TGTGCCAGCAGCCCGAGGACAGGGGGCTACGAGCAGTACGTC.

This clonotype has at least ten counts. The CDR3 region is CASSPETPSETQYF. CDR3 DNA: TGTGCCAGCAGCCCCGAAACCCCGTCAGAGACCCAGTACTTC. The chain recombines TRBV7-3 with TRBJ2-5; D unresolved. The CDR3 has 14 residues. With 5 bases removed from V and 4 bases from J, the gap between germline ends came to 14 bases. Germline assignment: CDR1 SGHTA and CDR2 FQGTGA.

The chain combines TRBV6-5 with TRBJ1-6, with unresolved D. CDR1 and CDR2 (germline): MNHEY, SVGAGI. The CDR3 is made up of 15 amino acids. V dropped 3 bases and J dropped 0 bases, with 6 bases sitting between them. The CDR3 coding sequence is TGTGCCAGCAGTTATAGTAGCTCCTATAATTCACCCCTCCACTTT. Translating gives CASSYSSSYNSPLHF.

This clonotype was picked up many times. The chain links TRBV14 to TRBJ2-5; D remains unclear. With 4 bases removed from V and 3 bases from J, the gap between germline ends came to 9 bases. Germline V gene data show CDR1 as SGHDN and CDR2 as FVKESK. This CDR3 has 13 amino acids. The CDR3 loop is CASSPAPKETQYF. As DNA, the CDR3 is TGTGCCAGCAGCCCGGCCCCTAAAGAGACCCAGTACTTC. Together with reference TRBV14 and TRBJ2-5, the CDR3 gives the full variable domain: EAGVTQFPSHSVIEKGQTVTLRCDPISGHDNLYWYRRVMGKEIKFLLHFVKESKQDESGMPNNRFLAERTGGTYSTLKVQPAELEDSGVYFCASSPAPKETQYFGPGTRLLVL.

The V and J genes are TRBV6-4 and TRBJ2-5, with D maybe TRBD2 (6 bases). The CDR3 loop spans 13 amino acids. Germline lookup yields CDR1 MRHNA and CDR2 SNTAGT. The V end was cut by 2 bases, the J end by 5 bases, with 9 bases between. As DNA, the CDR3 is TGTGCCAGCAGTGACAAAGGGAGGGAGACCCAGTACTTC. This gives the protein CASSDKGRETQYF.

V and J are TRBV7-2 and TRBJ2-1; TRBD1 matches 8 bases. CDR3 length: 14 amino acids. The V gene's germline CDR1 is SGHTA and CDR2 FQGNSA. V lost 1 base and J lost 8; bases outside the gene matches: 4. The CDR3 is CASSLGSGGYEQFF. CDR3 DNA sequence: TGTGCCAGCAGCTTAGGATCAGGGGGCTATGAGCAGTTCTTC.

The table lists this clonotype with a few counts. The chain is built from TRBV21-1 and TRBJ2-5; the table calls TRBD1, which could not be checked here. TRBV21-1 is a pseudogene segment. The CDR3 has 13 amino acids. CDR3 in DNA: TGTGCCATGCGGGACAGGGGGCAGGAGACCCAGTACTTC. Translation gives CAMRDRGQETQYF.

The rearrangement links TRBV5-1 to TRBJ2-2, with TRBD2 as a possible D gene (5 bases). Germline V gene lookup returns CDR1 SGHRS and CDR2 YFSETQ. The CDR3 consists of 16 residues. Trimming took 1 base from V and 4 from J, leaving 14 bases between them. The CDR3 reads CASSLRTARSTGELFF. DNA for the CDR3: TGCGCCAGCAGCTTGAGGACTGCTAGGAGCACCGGGGAGCTGTTTTTT. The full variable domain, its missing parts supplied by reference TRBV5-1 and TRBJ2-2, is KAGVTQTPRYLIKTRGQQVTLSCSPISGHRSVSWYQQTPGQGLQFLFEYFSETQRNKGNFPGRFSGRQFSNSRSEMNVSTLELGDSALYLCASSLRTARSTGELFFGEGSRLTVL.

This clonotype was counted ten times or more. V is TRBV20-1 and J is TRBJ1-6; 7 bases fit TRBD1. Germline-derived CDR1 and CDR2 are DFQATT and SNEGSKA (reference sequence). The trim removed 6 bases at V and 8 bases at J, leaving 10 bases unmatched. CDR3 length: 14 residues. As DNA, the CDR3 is TGCAGTGCCACATACGACAGGGACTATTCACCCCTCCACTTT. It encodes CSATYDRDYSPLHF.

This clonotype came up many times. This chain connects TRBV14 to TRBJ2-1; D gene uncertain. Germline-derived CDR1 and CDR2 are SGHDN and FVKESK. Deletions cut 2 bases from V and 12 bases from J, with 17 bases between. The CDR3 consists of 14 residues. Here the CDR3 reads CASSQLYPEAGQFF. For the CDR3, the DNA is TGTGCCAGCAGCCAACTTTATCCAGAAGCCGGGCAGTTCTTC.

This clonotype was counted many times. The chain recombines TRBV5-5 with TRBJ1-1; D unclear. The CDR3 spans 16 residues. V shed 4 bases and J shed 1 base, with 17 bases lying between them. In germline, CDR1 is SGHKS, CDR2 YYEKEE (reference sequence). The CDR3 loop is CASSPLRPGRNTEAFF. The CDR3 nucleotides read TGTGCCAGCAGCCCCCTTCGGCCAGGCAGGAACACTGAAGCTTTCTTT.

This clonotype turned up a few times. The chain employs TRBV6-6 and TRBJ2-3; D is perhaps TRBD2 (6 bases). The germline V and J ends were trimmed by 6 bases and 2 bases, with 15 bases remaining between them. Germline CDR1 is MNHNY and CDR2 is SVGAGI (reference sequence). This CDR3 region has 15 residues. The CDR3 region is CASSSPGLDTDTQYF. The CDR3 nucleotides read TGTGCCAGCAGCTCCCCGGGACTTGACACAGATACGCAGTATTTT.

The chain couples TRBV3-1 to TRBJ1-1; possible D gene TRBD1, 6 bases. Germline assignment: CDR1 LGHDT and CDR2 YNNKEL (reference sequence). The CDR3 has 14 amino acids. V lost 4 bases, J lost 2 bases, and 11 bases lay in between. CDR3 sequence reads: CASSRRTDNTEAFF. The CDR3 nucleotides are TGTGCCAGCAGCCGGAGGACAGATAACACTGAAGCTTTCTTT.

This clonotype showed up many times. The CDR3 reads CASSQGTNTDTQYF. DNA of the CDR3: TGTGCCAGCAGCCAGGGGACTAACACAGATACGCAGTATTTT. The chain uses TRBV5-4 and TRBJ2-3; maybe TRBD2 (7 bases). Trimming stripped 4 bases from V and 2 bases from J, with 11 bases between. Germline V gives CDR1 SGHNT, CDR2 YYREEE (reference sequence). This CDR3 has 14 residues.